The entry below describes one T cell receptor beta chain. This specimen comes from a study of cytomegalovirus exposure and HLA in healthy donors. The primer mix had 60 Vbeta and 13 Jbeta primers. Generated by immunoSEQ multiplex PCR, the TCRdb table keeps only in-frame clones and is missing some. The sample includes around 140,000 clones, over 70% of them seen just once. The V and J ends lost 2 bases and 3 bases respectively, with 13 bases between them. This CDR3 spans 15 amino acids. Germline CDR1 reads MGHRA; CDR2 reads YSYEKL. This clonotype originated in a woman under 30 in good health and CMV-seronegative. The chain is built from TRBV4-1 and TRBJ1-1; D uncertain. The sample taken for sequencing was PBMCs. CDR3 sequence (DNA): TGCGCCAGCAGCCAACAGGTGTTTGGCGACACTGAAGCTTTCTTT. It yields the protein CASSQQVFGDTEAFF.